What follows are 32 T cell receptor beta chains derived from one specimen sequenced in a study of brain T cells in children with intractable seizures. Assay: immunoSEQ multiplex PCR; the TCRdb copy retains only in-frame clones and omits some. The data contain hundreds of thousands of clones, roughly 93% of them singletons. The time point is: blood from clinic visit 5 months post-surgery; TSC patient then seizure free. Sequencing used peripheral blood, obtained 4 to 5 months after surgery. The receptors derive from a boy under two years old with tuberous sclerosis and intractable seizures.

A single count supports this clone. The chain has TRBV5-6 and TRBJ2-5; 9 bases fit TRBD2. The CDR3 runs 15 residues. V trimming: 6 bases; J trimming: 1 base; junction bases outside the gene matches: 7. Germline V gene lookup returns CDR1 SGHDT and CDR2 YYEEEE. CDR3 loop: CASTQSTSGQETQYF. In nucleotides, the CDR3 is TGTGCCAGCACCCAGTCGACTAGCGGCCAAGAGACCCAGTACTTC.

The rearrangement links TRBV6-5 to TRBJ2-1, with TRBD2 matching 10 bases. Germline V lookup: CDR1 MNHEY, CDR2 SVGAGI. CDR3 length: 15 amino acids. The ends lost 4 bases at V and 6 bases at J; junction bases unmatched: 6. The CDR3 region has the DNA TGTGCCAGCAGTTGGCTAGCGGGGGAGAGCAATGAGCAGTTCTTC. This encodes CASSWLAGESNEQFF.

The J gene is TRBJ1-1, the V gene TRBV15; D unresolved. Between the trimmed V and J ends, which lost 4 bases and 3 bases, there was a span of 6 bases. Germline values: CDR1 LNHNV, CDR2 YYDKDF (reference sequence). The CDR3 spans 12 residues. The CDR3 sequence: CATSISYTEAFF. In DNA form, the CDR3 reads TGTGCCACCAGCATCTCGTACACTGAAGCTTTCTTT.

This chain joins TRBV28 and TRBJ1-5; 10 bases line up with TRBD1. The CDR3 consists of 18 residues. Germline V gene lookup returns CDR1 MDHEN and CDR2 SYDVKM. V shed 2 bases and J 6 bases; nucleotides not matched to a gene: 13. CDR3 DNA sequence: TGTGCCAGCAGTTTAGCGGGACAGGGGCAATATCAGTGTCAGCCCCAGCATTTT. It codes for CASSLAGQGQYQCQPQHF.

This chain connects TRBV11-3 to TRBJ1-1, with unresolved D. Trimming pared 5 bases from V and 1 base from J, leaving 11 bases between. Germline CDR1 SGHNT, CDR2 YENEEA. The CDR3 spans 14 residues. The CDR3 protein is CASSPPWPNTEAFF. The CDR3 DNA sequence: TGTGCCAGCAGCCCCCCGTGGCCGAACACTGAAGCTTTCTTT.

Note on this clone: Different DNA sequences within this sample yield the same CDR3. The chain has TRBV27 and TRBJ1-1; possible D gene TRBD1, 6 bases. This CDR3 is built from 14 residues. The V end was cut by 2 bases, the J end by 5 bases, with 12 bases between. CDR1 is MNHEY, CDR2 SMNVEV, per germline (reference sequence). The CDR3 protein is CASSLRGGGTEAFF. Here the CDR3 DNA reads TGTGCCAGCAGTTTAAGAGGGGGTGGGACTGAAGCTTTCTTT.

This clone is a singleton in its sample. Written as DNA, the CDR3 is TGTGCCAGTAGCCCGGGCCCAACCTACGAGCAGTACTTC. This gives the protein CASSPGPTYEQYF. The V call is TRBV19, the J call TRBJ2-7; no clear D gene. Germline V gene sequence: CDR1 LNHDA, CDR2 SQIVND (reference sequence). V was pared by 6 bases and J by 2 bases, with 11 bases between. The CDR3 sequence is 13 residues long.

The J gene is TRBJ2-1, the V gene TRBV5-7; the D gene is possibly TRBD1 (6 bases). TRBV5-7 is labeled an ORF, and its function is uncertain. V shed 3 bases and J shed 10 bases, with 29 bases lying between them. This CDR3 region has 18 residues. DNA of the CDR3: TGTGCCAGCAGCTCAACGGGGCCTACAGGGTGCTCCTGGACCGAGCAGTTCTTC. Its protein is CASSSTGPTGCSWTEQFF.

This chain links TRBV11-2 with TRBJ2-1; tentatively, D is TRBD2 (5 bases). Trimming stripped 4 bases from V and 9 bases from J, with 22 bases between. The V gene's germline CDR1 is SGHAT and CDR2 FQNNGV. The CDR3 consists of 16 residues. The CDR3 spells CASSSPLGREFLEQFF. The DNA of the CDR3 is TGTGCCAGCAGCTCGCCTCTTGGACGGGAATTTCTTGAGCAGTTCTTC.

The chain joins TRBV6-1 to TRBJ2-7; D is possibly TRBD2 (6 bases). Germline-derived CDR1 and CDR2 are MNHNS and SASEGT. V was shortened by 1 base and J by 7 bases, with 11 bases between the two germline ends. This CDR3 has 13 residues. CDR3 DNA: TGTGCCAGCAGTGAAGAAGTTCGGGAGGAGCAGTACTTC. This gives the protein CASSEEVREEQYF.

Remarks on this clone: This specimen includes other DNA sequences encoding the same CDR3. The V and J genes are TRBV24-1 and TRBJ1-2; D uncertain. CDR1 is KGHDR and CDR2 is SFDVKD in the germline V gene. This CDR3 is built from 13 residues. Deletions cut 6 bases from V and 2 bases from J, with 9 bases between. The CDR3 nucleotides are TGTGCCACCAGTTCTGGGAGCAACTATGGCTACACCTTC. Protein sequence: CATSSGSNYGYTF.

CDR3: CASSQAPTGRGNTEAFF. The CDR3 DNA follows: TGTGCCAGCAGCCAAGCGCCGACAGGGCGGGGGAACACTGAAGCTTTCTTT. The chain carries TRBV14 and TRBJ1-1; 7 bases fit TRBD1. The CDR3 spans 17 residues. The V gene's germline CDR1 is SGHDN and CDR2 FVKESK. The ends lost 1 base at V and 1 base at J; junction bases unmatched: 9.

The chain combines TRBV29-1 with TRBJ2-6; tentatively, D is TRBD1 or TRBD2 (5 bases each). The V end was cut by 6 bases, the J end by 0 bases, with 18 bases between. The CDR3 has 17 amino acids. Germline V gene sequence: CDR1 SQVTM, CDR2 ANQGSEA. The DNA for the CDR3 is TGCAGCGTCTCATACGGGACCGCTGTCTCTGGGGCCAACGTCCTGACTTTC. Its translation: CSVSYGTAVSGANVLTF.

The rearrangement joins TRBV27 to TRBJ2-7, with 7 nucleotides matching TRBD1. The CDR3 loop spans 14 amino acids. The trim removed 2 bases at V and 3 bases at J, leaving 4 bases unmatched. Germline CDR1 MNHEY, CDR2 SMNVEV (reference sequence). CDR3 amino acids: CASSLIDRVYEQYF. CDR3 bases: TGTGCCAGCAGTTTAATCGACAGGGTCTACGAGCAGTACTTC.

This chain's CDR3 is CASSHYAGGQPQHF. The CDR3 region has the DNA TGTGCCAGCAGCCATTATGCAGGGGGGCAGCCCCAGCATTTT. The rearrangement joins TRBV4-2 to TRBJ1-5; 7 bases are shared with TRBD1. The CDR3 spans 14 residues. Germline-derived CDR1 and CDR2 are LGHNA and YNFKEQ. J gave up 7 bases and V 3 bases, and 6 bases lay outside the gene matches.

The chain couples TRBV29-1 to TRBJ2-5; 8 nucleotides line up with TRBD1. CDR1 SQVTM and CDR2 ANQGSEA come from the germline V gene. J was trimmed by 5 bases and V by 2 bases; bases with no gene match: 7. This CDR3 is built from 14 residues. The CDR3 loop is CSVERTGWWETQYF. The DNA of the CDR3 is TGCAGCGTTGAAAGGACAGGGTGGTGGGAGACCCAGTACTTC.

The CDR3 reads CASSVATGGSYGYTF. The DNA for the CDR3 is TGTGCCAGCAGCGTAGCAACCGGGGGGAGCTATGGCTACACCTTC. This chain links TRBV9 with TRBJ1-2, with D perhaps matching TRBD1 (5 bases). The CDR3 has 15 amino acids. V was cut by 0 bases and J by 4 bases, with 13 bases left in between. CDR1 SGDLS and CDR2 YYNGEE come from the germline V gene.

The rearrangement uses TRBV29-1 and TRBJ1-1; unclear D gene. The CDR3 consists of 11 residues. Germline loops: CDR1 SQVTM, CDR2 ANQGSEA. For the CDR3, the DNA is TGCATCTCCCAGCTGGGAACTGAAGCTTTCTTT. It codes for CISQLGTEAFF.

The chain couples TRBV7-9 to TRBJ2-5; 7 positions agree with TRBD2. This CDR3 region has 16 residues. The V gene's germline CDR1 is SEHNR and CDR2 FQNEAQ (reference sequence). V lost 4 bases to trimming and J lost 4 bases; unmatched junction nucleotides: 12. CDR3 DNA sequence: TGTGCCAGCAGCTCCATCAACGCGGGAGTCTCAGAGACCCAGTACTTC. It is translated as CASSSINAGVSETQYF.

The chain joins TRBV9 to TRBJ2-1; 9 positions agree with TRBD1. With 0 bases clipped from V and 9 bases from J, the junction kept 10 bases outside the gene matches. The CDR3 is made up of 16 amino acids. CDR1 is SGDLS, CDR2 YYNGEE, per germline. Here the CDR3 DNA reads TGTGCCAGCAGCGTAGCCGGGACAGGGAGAAGTGGTGAGCAGTTCTTC. This encodes CASSVAGTGRSGEQFF.

This rearrangement joins TRBV27 to TRBJ1-2; TRBD1 aligns across 7 bases. This CDR3 region has 15 residues. Trimming at V came to 5 bases and at J to 4 bases, leaving 10 bases not matched to a gene. The V gene's germline CDR1 is MNHEY and CDR2 SMNVEV (reference sequence). CDR3 coding DNA: TGTGCCAGCAGTCTAGAATACAGGGGAGCCTATGGCTACACCTTC. Protein product: CASSLEYRGAYGYTF.

The chain combines TRBV2 with TRBJ1-5, with D perhaps matching TRBD1 (6 bases). V shed 3 bases and J shed 3 bases, with 15 bases lying between them. CDR1 SNHLY and CDR2 FYNNEI come from the germline V gene. The CDR3 totals 16 residues. The CDR3 DNA reads as TGTGCCAGCAGTGATCTAGACAGGAGGAACAATCAGCCCCAGCATTTT. Translated, it gives CASSDLDRRNNQPQHF.

This chain links TRBV9 with TRBJ1-3; D uncertain. CDR1 is SGDLS and CDR2 is YYNGEE in the germline V gene. V lost 7 bases and J 0 bases, leaving 14 bases between the germline ends. The CDR3 runs to 15 residues. CDR3 loop: CASAPGWGSGNTIYF. The CDR3 DNA reads TGTGCCAGCGCGCCCGGTTGGGGCTCTGGAAACACCATATATTTT.

This sequence joins TRBV6-5 and TRBJ1-2, with 7 bases fitting TRBD1. The ends lost 6 bases at V and 6 bases at J; junction bases unmatched: 10. Germline V CDR1 and CDR2: MNHEY, SVGAGI. The CDR3 covers 14 residues. The chain's CDR3 is CASSRSTGRDGYTF. The CDR3 DNA reads TGTGCCAGCAGCCGCTCGACAGGGCGGGATGGCTACACCTTC.

The chain joins TRBV30 to TRBJ2-2, with D possibly matching TRBD2 (6 bases). Germline CDR1 reads GTSNPN; CDR2 reads SVGIG (reference sequence). With 0 bases removed from V and 5 bases from J, the gap between germline ends came to 13 bases. This CDR3 spans 15 amino acids. CDR3 amino acids: CAWSVLVGRTGELFF. The CDR3 DNA follows: TGTGCCTGGAGTGTTTTGGTCGGGAGAACCGGGGAGCTGTTTTTT.

With regard to this clone: This specimen includes other DNA sequences encoding the same CDR3. The rearrangement joins TRBV20-1 to TRBJ1-1; D gene uncertain. Germline V gene data show CDR1 as DFQATT and CDR2 as SNEGSKA (reference sequence). CDR3 size: 11 residues. V lost 6 bases, J lost 0 bases, and 5 bases lay in between. The CDR3, as DNA: TGCAGTGCCCGGGTGAACACTGAAGCTTTCTTT. Translation gives CSARVNTEAFF.

This clone was recorded only once. The V call is TRBV30, the J call TRBJ1-5; 7 bases map to TRBD1. The V and J ends lost 3 bases and 3 bases, in that order; junction bases with no gene match: 8. In germline, CDR1 is GTSNPN, CDR2 SVGIG (reference sequence). There are 15 residues in the CDR3. CDR3 in DNA: TGTGCCTGGAGCCCGGAACAGGGGAACAATCAGCCCCAGCATTTT. Its protein is CAWSPEQGNNQPQHF.

The chain joins TRBV28 to TRBJ2-7; D not resolved. This CDR3 region has 12 residues. V lost 2 bases and J lost 4, with 6 bases in between. Germline V lookup: CDR1 MDHEN, CDR2 SYDVKM. The CDR3 bases are TGTGCCAGCAGTTTAGCCAGGTACGAGCAGTACTTC. It encodes CASSLARYEQYF.

The chain employs TRBV7-2 and TRBJ1-3; no clear D. Deletions cut 0 bases from V and 4 bases from J, with 7 bases between. The germline CDR1 and CDR2 sequences are SGHTA and FQGNSA. This CDR3 comprises 14 residues. The CDR3 DNA reads as TGTGCCAGCAGCTTAGCATCCGGGGGAAACACCATATATTTT. It specifies CASSLASGGNTIYF. Using reference TRBV7-2 and TRBJ1-3 for the parts outside the CDR3, the full variable domain is GAGVSQSPSNKVTEKGKDVELRCDPISGHTALYWYRQSLGQGLEFLIYFQGNSAPDKSGLPSDRFSAERTGGSVSTLTIQRTQQEDSAVYLCASSLASGGNTIYFGEGSWLTVV.

The J gene is TRBJ2-7, the V gene TRBV15; the D is unclear. V dropped 5 bases and J dropped 3 bases, with 5 bases sitting between them. This CDR3 region has 11 residues. In germline, CDR1 is LNHNV, CDR2 YYDKDF (reference sequence). The CDR3 DNA sequence: TGTGCCACCAGCGGCGGCTACGAGCAGTACTTC. It specifies CATSGGYEQYF.

The chain links TRBV30 to TRBJ1-1, with 7 bases matching TRBD1. The ends lost 2 bases at V and 9 bases at J; junction bases unmatched: 9. Germline V gene lookup returns CDR1 GTSNPN and CDR2 SVGIG (reference sequence). This CDR3 has 13 residues. The CDR3 DNA is TGTGCCTGGAGTCCGACAGGGCACCCTAAAGCTTTCTTT. This sequence encodes CAWSPTGHPKAFF.

The chain uses TRBV6-6 and TRBJ1-1, with 7 bases matching TRBD1. The CDR3 has 13 residues. Germline V gene data show CDR1 as MNHNY and CDR2 as SVGAGI (reference sequence). Trimming took 5 bases from V and 2 from J; bases not matched to a gene: 2. CDR3: CASSHRGNTEAFF. The DNA of the CDR3 is TGTGCCAGCAGTCACAGGGGAAACACTGAAGCTTTCTTT.